Listed below are T cell receptor beta chains from one sample, sequenced in a study of control samples from healthy donors and cancer patients. Assay used: immunoSEQ multiplex PCR; TCRdb lists only in-frame clones, some missing. The sample has 80,000 to 100,000 clones, approximately 92% seen once; the top ten hold approximately 3%. Source material: blood. All receptors come from a human donor in good health. The donor label of this sample is uncertain. The CDR3 runs from the conserved cysteine through the conserved F or W. The D gene is left open where the match is weak. Some rows have no size entry. The others give once, few or many, or a class for an expanded clone.

-,-,TRBJ2-5,TRBV27,CASSPDRTLGETQYF,TGTGCCAGCAGCCCAGACCGGACACTCGGGGAGACCCAGTACTTC
TRBD1,few,TRBJ1-5,TRBV2,CASSDLRQGPQHF,TGTGCCAGCAGTGACCTCAGACAGGGGCCCCAGCATTTT
-,once,TRBJ2-5,TRBV4-1,CASSQAGGVPGTQYF,TGCGCCAGCAGCCAAGCGGGTGGGGTACCAGGGACCCAGTACTTC
TRBD2,-,TRBJ2-7,TRBV9,CASSFGTSGGQYEQYF,TGTGCCAGCAGCTTCGGGACTAGCGGGGGGCAGTACGAGCAGTACTTC
-,-,TRBJ2-3,TRBV3-1/TRBV3-2,CASSLRPVASTDTQYF,TGTGCCAGCAGCCTTCGACCCGTGGCTAGCACAGATACGCAGTATTTT
-,-,TRBJ1-1,TRBV11-2,CASSLGATGRAFF,TGTGCCAGCAGCTTAGGAGCTACAGGTAGGGCTTTCTTT
TRBD1,-,TRBJ2-1,TRBV2,CASRHDRAVVNNEQFF,TGTGCCAGCAGACATGACAGGGCAGTTGTGAACAATGAGCAGTTCTTC
-,-,TRBJ1-1,TRBV27,CASILGAEAFF,TGTGCCAGCATCTTGGGCGCTGAAGCTTTCTTT
-,-,TRBJ1-4,TRBV5-1,CASSLVRAGENEKLFF,TGCGCCAGCAGCTTGGTTAGGGCGGGGGAGAATGAAAAACTGTTTTTT
-,-,TRBJ2-7,TRBV19,CASRRADSYEQYF,TGTGCCAGTAGGAGGGCGGACTCCTACGAGCAGTACTTC
TRBD1,once,TRBJ2-5,TRBV5-1,CASSLAGSTGMAGETQYF,TGCGCCAGCAGCTTGGCCGGTTCGACAGGGATGGCAGGGGAGACCCAGTACTTC
-,-,TRBJ2-4,TRBV7-2,CASSPPGTKNIQYF,TGTGCCAGCAGCCCTCCCGGGACAAAGAACATTCAGTACTTC
-,-,TRBJ1-5,TRBV6-2/TRBV6-3,CASSNDRPQGQPQHF,TGTGCCAGCAGTAATGACAGGCCCCAGGGTCAGCCCCAGCATTTT
-,-,TRBJ1-4,TRBV14,CASSQGAVEKLFF,TGTGCCAGCAGCCAGGGGGCTGTGGAAAAACTGTTTTTT
TRBD1,-,TRBJ1-4,TRBV11-2,CASSLAGGQEKLFF,TGTGCCAGCAGCTTAGCAGGGGGACAGGAAAAACTGTTTTTT
TRBD2,-,TRBJ2-1,TRBV7-2,CASSRELAGLNEQFF,TGTGCCAGCAGCAGGGAACTAGCGGGACTCAATGAGCAGTTCTTC
-,-,TRBJ2-5,TRBV18,CASSSTGTSETQYF,TGTGCCAGCTCAAGTACCGGGACATCCGAGACCCAGTACTTC